Listed here are 2 T cell receptor beta chains from one sample, sequenced in a study of T cell responses to AZD1222 COVID-19 vaccine. Libraries were prepared by immunoSEQ multiplex PCR; TCRdb keeps only in-frame clonotypes and omits some of them. The sample has about 180,000 clones; 80% to 95% are singletons. The sample consisted of peripheral blood, taken 28 days after the second AZD1222 dose. All receptors derive from an adult who received the AZD1222 COVID-19 vaccine.

This rearrangement joins TRBV3-1 (or the pseudogene TRBV3-2) to TRBJ2-3; possible D gene TRBD2, 5 bases. The CDR3 is made up of 14 amino acids. The V end lost 3 bases, the J end lost 2 bases, and 9 bases lay between the germline ends. From germline, CDR1 is LGHDT and CDR2 YNNKEL (reference sequence). The CDR3 loop reads CASSQGVVTDTQYF. The CDR3 region has the DNA TGTGCCAGCAGCCAGGGAGTGGTCACAGATACGCAGTATTTT.

V usage is TRBV29-1 and J usage is TRBJ2-1, with 9 bases matching TRBD1. V lost 3 bases and J lost 3; bases outside the gene matches: 3. This CDR3 spans 14 amino acids. Germline CDR1 is SQVTM and CDR2 is ANQGSEA. The CDR3 sequence is CSVDGQGRYNEQFF. The CDR3 coding sequence is TGCAGCGTTGACGGACAGGGGCGCTACAATGAGCAGTTCTTC.